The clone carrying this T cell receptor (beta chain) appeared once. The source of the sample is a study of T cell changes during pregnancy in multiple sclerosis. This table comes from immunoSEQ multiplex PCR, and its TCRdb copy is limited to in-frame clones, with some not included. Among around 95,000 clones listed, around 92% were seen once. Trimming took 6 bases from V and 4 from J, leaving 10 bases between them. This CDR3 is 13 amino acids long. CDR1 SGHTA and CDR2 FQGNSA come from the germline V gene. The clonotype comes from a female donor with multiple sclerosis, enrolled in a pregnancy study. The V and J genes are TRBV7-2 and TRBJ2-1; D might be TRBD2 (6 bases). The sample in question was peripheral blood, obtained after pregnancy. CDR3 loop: CASSSGTYNEQFF. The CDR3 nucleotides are TGTGCCAGCAGTTCCGGGACTTACAATGAGCAGTTCTTC.